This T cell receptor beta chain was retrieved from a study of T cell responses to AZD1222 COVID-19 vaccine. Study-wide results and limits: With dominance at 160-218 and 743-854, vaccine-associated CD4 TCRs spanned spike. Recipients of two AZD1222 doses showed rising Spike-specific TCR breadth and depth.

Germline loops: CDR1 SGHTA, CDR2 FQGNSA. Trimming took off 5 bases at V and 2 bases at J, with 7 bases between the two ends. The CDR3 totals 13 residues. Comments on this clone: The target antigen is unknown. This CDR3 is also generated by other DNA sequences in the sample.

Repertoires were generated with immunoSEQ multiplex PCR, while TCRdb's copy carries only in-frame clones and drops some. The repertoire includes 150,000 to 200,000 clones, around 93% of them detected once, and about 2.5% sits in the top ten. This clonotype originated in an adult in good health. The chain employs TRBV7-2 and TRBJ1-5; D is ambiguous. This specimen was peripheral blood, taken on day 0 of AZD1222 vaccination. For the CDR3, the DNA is TGTGCCAGCAGCCCATGGGGCAATCAGCCCCAGCATTTT. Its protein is CASSPWGNQPQHF.